The rows below give T cell receptor beta chains drawn from one sample of a study of blood T cell repertoires in COVID-19. TCRdb's table, derived via immunoSEQ multiplex PCR, lists solely in-frame clones and lacks some. This table has about 220,000 clones, 75% to 85% appearing once. The sequencing input was peripheral blood. These receptors were obtained from a woman in her 70s with COVID-19, enrolled during active disease. Each CDR3 is given with its conserved first and last residue. A D gene is named only where the DNA matches it firmly. Expanded clones get a size class; other rows say once, few or many, or leave the size out.

clone_size,v_call,d_call,j_call,cdr3_aa,cdr3_nt
NA,TRBV7-2,TRBD2,TRBJ2-3,CASSLVVGGETDTQYF,TGTGCCAGCAGCTTAGTCGTGGGAGGGGAGACAGATACGCAGTATTTT
once,TRBV5-4,NA,TRBJ1-2,CASSLGGQVEGGYTF,TGTGCCAGCAGCTTGGGGGGCCAGGTGGAAGGGGGCTACACCTTC
once,TRBV4-1,NA,TRBJ2-1,CASSLRASERNEQFF,TGCGCCAGCAGCCTTCGGGCTAGCGAACGCAATGAGCAGTTCTTC
NA,TRBV5-1,TRBD2,TRBJ2-1,CASSTSGSYNEQFF,TGCGCCAGCTCGACTAGCGGGAGCTACAATGAGCAGTTCTTC
NA,TRBV5-1,TRBD2,TRBJ2-1,CASSLVPTSGRAEQFF,TGCGCCAGCAGCTTGGTGCCGACTAGCGGGAGGGCCGAGCAGTTCTTC
NA,TRBV6-5,NA,TRBJ1-1,CASRMTAGEAFF,TGTGCCAGCAGAATGACAGCGGGTGAAGCTTTCTTT
NA,TRBV7-7,TRBD1,TRBJ2-2,CASSLEGAGGELFF,TGTGCCAGCAGCTTAGAGGGGGCTGGCGGGGAGCTGTTTTTT
NA,TRBV9,NA,TRBJ1-4,CASSVGGTGFNEKLFF,TGTGCCAGCAGCGTCGGTGGAACGGGGTTTAACGAAAAACTGTTTTTT
NA,TRBV10-1,NA,TRBJ2-3,CASSEGAIDTQYF,TGCGCCAGCAGTGAAGGGGCTATAGATACGCAGTATTTT
NA,TRBV7-2,NA,TRBJ2-1,CASSLSRLSNEQFF,TGTGCCAGCAGCTTAAGTCGACTTTCCAATGAGCAGTTCTTC
NA,TRBV19,TRBD1,TRBJ1-5,CASSISRQGSNQPQHF,TGTGCCAGTAGCATCTCTAGACAGGGAAGCAATCAGCCCCAGCATTTT
NA,TRBV29-1,NA,TRBJ1-2,CSVAGDGYTF,TGCAGCGTTGCAGGGGATGGCTACACCTTC
NA,TRBV18,NA,TRBJ1-2,CASSPGRRNYGYTF,TGTGCCAGCTCACCAGGGCGCAGGAACTATGGCTACACCTTC
NA,TRBV28,TRBD1,TRBJ2-2,CASSSIQGTTGELFF,TGTGCCAGCAGTTCAATACAGGGGACCACCGGGGAGCTGTTTTTT
NA,TRBV25-1,NA,TRBJ2-2,CASSESRGRAGELFF,TGTGCCAGCAGTGAATCTAGAGGGAGAGCCGGGGAGCTGTTTTTT
NA,TRBV5-1,TRBD1,TRBJ1-1,CASSYRGGTEAFF,TGCGCCAGCAGCTACAGGGGCGGGACTGAAGCTTTCTTT
NA,TRBV5-8,TRBD1,TRBJ1-6,CASSPGDSGGSPLHF,TGTGCCAGCAGCCCGGGGGACAGCGGTGGTTCACCCCTCCACTTT
NA,TRBV7-2,TRBD2,TRBJ2-7,CASSLIGRGYEQYF,TGTGCCAGCAGCCTTATCGGGAGGGGTTACGAGCAGTACTTC
NA,TRBV30,TRBD1,TRBJ2-5,CAWSVGTGEGETQYF,TGTGCCTGGAGTGTCGGGACAGGGGAGGGGGAGACCCAGTACTTC
NA,TRBV15,TRBD2,TRBJ2-7,CATSRDKGTSGTYEQYF,TGTGCCACCAGCAGAGATAAAGGGACTAGCGGGACCTACGAGCAGTACTTC
NA,TRBV24-1,NA,TRBJ2-1,CATSDETGRNEQFF,TGTGCCACCAGTGATGAGACAGGCCGGAATGAGCAGTTCTTC
NA,TRBV5-8,TRBD2,TRBJ2-4,CASSIEGLPNIQYF,TGTGCCAGCAGCATCGAGGGACTACCAAACATTCAGTACTTC
NA,TRBV6-5,NA,TRBJ2-7,CASSSPAGQQYF,TGTGCCAGCAGTTCCCCGGCGGGACAGCAGTACTTC
NA,TRBV24-1,NA,TRBJ2-7,CATSGTLYEQYF,TGTGCCACCAGCGGGACACTCTACGAGCAGTACTTC
NA,TRBV6-5,NA,TRBJ2-2,CASSRNTGELFF,TGTGCCAGCAGCCGGAACACCGGGGAGCTGTTTTTT
few,TRBV10-1,TRBD1,TRBJ2-1,CASSEYTGAEHYNEQFF,TGCGCCAGCAGTGAGTACACAGGGGCGGAACACTACAATGAGCAGTTCTTC
once,TRBV7-8,NA,TRBJ2-7,CASSLAPQIKQGYEQYF,TGTGCCAGCAGCTTAGCTCCTCAAATTAAACAGGGCTACGAGCAGTACTTC
once,TRBV28,NA,TRBJ2-7,CASSPTTQGREQYF,TGTGCCAGCAGTCCAACCACACAGGGCCGCGAGCAGTACTTC
NA,TRBV5-1,TRBD1,TRBJ2-1,CASSLERGGVYNEQFF,TGCGCCAGCAGCTTAGAACGAGGGGGCGTCTACAATGAGCAGTTCTTC
NA,TRBV5-4,NA,TRBJ2-7,CASSLRFGAVSSYEQYF,TGTGCCAGCAGCTTGCGGTTTGGGGCGGTGAGCTCCTACGAGCAGTACTTC
NA,TRBV10-3,TRBD2,TRBJ2-3,CAIGSGGRRSLGTDTQYF,TGTGCCATCGGCTCGGGCGGGAGGAGATCTCTGGGCACAGATACGCAGTATTTT